A single sample gave rise to the 16 T cell receptor beta chains below, sequenced in a study of blood T cell repertoires in COVID-19. Clones were sequenced by immunoSEQ multiplex PCR, and TCRdb holds only the in-frame ones, with some missing. The data contain 140,000 or so clones, 85% of them seen just once; the ten biggest clones take up more than 5%. Source material: PBMCs or T cells enriched from blood (not recorded which). The receptor source for this set is a woman aged 40 to 55 who had recovered from COVID-19.

The genes are TRBV11-2 and TRBJ2-5; tentative D call: TRBD2 (6 bases). From germline, CDR1 is SGHAT and CDR2 FQNNGV. The V and J ends lost 3 bases and 7 bases respectively, with 24 bases between them. The CDR3 covers 17 residues. The CDR3 DNA is TGTGCCAGCAGCTTTGGCCTCGCGGGGTTACTCAAGAGGACCCAGTACTTC. This encodes CASSFGLAGLLKRTQYF.

This chain uses TRBV29-1 with TRBJ1-2; no firm D call. CDR3 size: 13 residues. The germline CDR1 and CDR2 sequences are SQVTM and ANQGSEA. V was clipped by 0 bases and J by 6 bases, with 11 bases between them. This CDR3 reads CSVEDRRLDGYTF. CDR3 coding DNA: TGCAGCGTTGAAGATCGCCGGTTGGATGGCTACACCTTC.

The J gene is TRBJ2-7, the V gene TRBV5-6, with TRBD1 identical over 9 bases. The CDR3 runs to 14 residues. The V gene's germline CDR1 is SGHDT and CDR2 YYEEEE. The junction had 6 bases not matched to a gene; V was cut back by 7 bases and J by 1 base. The chain's CDR3 is CASQTGQGSYEQYF. CDR3 bases: TGTGCCAGCCAGACGGGACAGGGATCCTACGAGCAGTACTTC.

The chain carries TRBV7-8 and TRBJ1-1; 7 bases agree with TRBD1. CDR1 and CDR2 (germline): SGHVS, FQNEAQ. V was pared by 2 bases and J by 1 base, with 7 bases of the junction left unmatched. The CDR3 extends over 16 amino acids. CDR3 nucleotides: TGTGCCAGCAGCTTAACCCGGGACAGCAGGAACACTGAAGCTTTCTTT. Its translation is CASSLTRDSRNTEAFF.

This chain links TRBV7-9 with TRBJ2-7; 9 bases line up with TRBD1. After removal of 3 bases from V and 2 bases from J, the junction contained 8 bases not matched to a gene. The CDR3 runs to 16 residues. Germline CDR1 is SEHNR and CDR2 is FQNEAQ (reference sequence). The CDR3 region is CASSFPGQGFAYEQYF. CDR3 DNA sequence: TGTGCCAGCAGCTTCCCGGGACAGGGTTTTGCCTACGAGCAGTACTTC.

The gene calls are TRBV9 and TRBJ2-1, with D possibly matching TRBD2 (6 bases). The CDR3 is 14 amino acids. Germline CDR1 and CDR2: SGDLS and YYNGEE. V was shortened by 3 bases and J by 6 bases, with 13 bases between the two germline ends. CDR3 loop: CASSDGTGGNEQFF. For the CDR3, the DNA is TGTGCCAGCAGCGACGGGACTGGGGGCAATGAGCAGTTCTTC.

In its sample, this clone was seen once. Compared with germline, one end of the junction differs, possibly owing to a read error. The chain recombines TRBV6-5 with TRBJ2-1; 7 bases fit TRBD1. CDR3 length: 15 amino acids. In germline, CDR1 is MNHEY, CDR2 SVGAGI. The CDR3 DNA follows: TGTGCCAGCGGTTACCGGACAGGATCCTACAATGAGCAGTTCTTC. Protein: CASGYRTGSYNEQFF.

CDR3 bases: TGTGCCAGCAGCACAGGGGGCACTGGCTATGGCTACACCTTC. Translated: CASSTGGTGYGYTF. The rearrangement uses TRBV9 and TRBJ1-2; 9 bases align to TRBD1. Germline V CDR1 and CDR2: SGDLS, YYNGEE. The junction had 5 bases not matched to a gene; V was cut back by 4 bases and J by 4 bases. The CDR3 length is 14 residues.

The chain has TRBV12-3 or TRBV12-4 and TRBJ2-3; D is ambiguous. CDR3 size: 12 residues. Trimming pared 4 bases from V and 2 bases from J, leaving 4 bases between. The CDR3 DNA reads TGTGCCAGCAGTTCCCTCACAGATACGCAGTATTTT. The encoded protein is CASSSLTDTQYF.

The J gene is TRBJ2-1, the V gene TRBV9, with 9 nucleotides matching TRBD2. CDR1 and CDR2 from the germline V gene are SGDLS and YYNGEE. Losses at the gene ends were 3 bases for V and 6 bases for J; bases not matched to a gene: 25. The CDR3 sequence is 21 residues long. The chain's CDR3 is CASSGRLTGYLAGEMSNEQFF. The CDR3 DNA reads as TGTGCCAGCAGCGGGCGCTTGACAGGGTACTTAGCGGGAGAAATGAGCAATGAGCAGTTCTTC. The whole variable domain, remainder taken from reference TRBV9 and TRBJ2-1, is DSGVTQTPKHLITATGQRVTLRCSPRSGDLSVYWYQQSLDQGLQFLIQYYNGEERAKGNILERFSAQQFPDLHSELNLSSLELGDSALYFCASSGRLTGYLAGEMSNEQFFGPGTRLTVL.

This chain connects TRBV5-4 to TRBJ2-3; TRBD2 agrees at 7 bases. CDR1 and CDR2 from the germline V gene are SGHNT and YYREEE (reference sequence). The CDR3 is 15 residues long. CDR3 sequence reads: CLSAGDPSSTDTQYF. The CDR3 nucleotides are TGTCTTAGTGCGGGGGACCCATCTAGCACAGATACGCAGTATTTT.

The chain has TRBV13 and TRBJ1-1; possible D gene TRBD1, 5 bases. This CDR3 comprises 13 residues. Germline CDR1 is PRHDT and CDR2 is FYEKMQ (reference sequence). V lost 4 bases, J lost 5 bases, and 11 bases lay in between. In nucleotides, the CDR3 is TGTGCCAGCAGCTCTGACAGCGGGACTGAAGCTTTCTTT. Amino acids: CASSSDSGTEAFF.

J is TRBJ1-1 and V is TRBV19, with TRBD1 matching over 7 bases. The CDR3 has 16 residues. V lost 5 bases, J lost 4 bases, and 13 bases stayed unmatched. Germline assignment: CDR1 LNHDA and CDR2 SQIVND (reference sequence). CDR3 sequence reads: CASSPDTGVAGTEAFF. The CDR3 region has the DNA TGTGCCAGTAGTCCCGACACAGGGGTTGCGGGCACTGAAGCTTTCTTT.

CDR3 region: CASIKPRAGLPRAQTEKLFF. CDR3 DNA: TGTGCCAGCATCAAACCTAGGGCAGGTTTACCCAGGGCCCAGACTGAAAAACTGTTTTTT. The V and J genes are TRBV7-9 and TRBJ1-4; a weak D match, TRBD1 (5 bases). The CDR3 is made up of 20 amino acids. Germline CDR1 is SEHNR and CDR2 is FQNEAQ (reference sequence). V shed 7 bases and J shed 7 bases, with 34 bases lying between them.

CDR3 in amino acids: CASSTLSGGAYNEQFF. The CDR3 bases are TGTGCCAGCAGCACCCTTAGCGGGGGGGCCTACAATGAGCAGTTCTTC. The V and J genes are TRBV5-8 and TRBJ2-1; 11 bases map to TRBD2. V lost 4 bases, J lost 2 bases, and 5 bases stayed unmatched. The CDR3 totals 16 residues. Germline lookup yields CDR1 SGHTS and CDR2 YDEGEE.

In its sample, this clone was seen once. CDR3 in amino acids: CASGQQGVLNTEAFF. The CDR3 nucleotides are TGTGCTAGTGGGCAACAGGGGGTGCTGAACACTGAAGCTTTCTTT. The rearrangement links TRBV12-5 to TRBJ1-1; TRBD1 agrees at 8 bases. The J segment lost 0 bases and the V segment lost 6 bases, leaving 6 bases of the junction unmatched. The CDR3 loop spans 15 amino acids. Germline lookup yields CDR1 LGHNT and CDR2 FRNRAP.